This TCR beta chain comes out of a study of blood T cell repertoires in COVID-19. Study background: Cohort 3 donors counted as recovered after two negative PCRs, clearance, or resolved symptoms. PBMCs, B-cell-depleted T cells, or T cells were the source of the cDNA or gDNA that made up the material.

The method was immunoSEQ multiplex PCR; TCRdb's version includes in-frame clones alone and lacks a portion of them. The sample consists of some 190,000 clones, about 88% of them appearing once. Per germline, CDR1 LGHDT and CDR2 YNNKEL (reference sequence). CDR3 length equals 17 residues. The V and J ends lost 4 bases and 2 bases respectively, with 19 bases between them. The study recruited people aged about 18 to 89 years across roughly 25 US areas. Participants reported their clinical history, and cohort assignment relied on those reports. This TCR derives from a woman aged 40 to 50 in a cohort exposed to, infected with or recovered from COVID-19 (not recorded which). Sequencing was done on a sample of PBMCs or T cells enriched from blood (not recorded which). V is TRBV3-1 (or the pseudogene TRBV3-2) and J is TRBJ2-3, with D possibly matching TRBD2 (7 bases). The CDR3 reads CASSRGAGVGTTDTQYF. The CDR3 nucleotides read TGTGCCAGCAGCCGGGGGGCGGGAGTCGGCACCACAGATACGCAGTATTTT.